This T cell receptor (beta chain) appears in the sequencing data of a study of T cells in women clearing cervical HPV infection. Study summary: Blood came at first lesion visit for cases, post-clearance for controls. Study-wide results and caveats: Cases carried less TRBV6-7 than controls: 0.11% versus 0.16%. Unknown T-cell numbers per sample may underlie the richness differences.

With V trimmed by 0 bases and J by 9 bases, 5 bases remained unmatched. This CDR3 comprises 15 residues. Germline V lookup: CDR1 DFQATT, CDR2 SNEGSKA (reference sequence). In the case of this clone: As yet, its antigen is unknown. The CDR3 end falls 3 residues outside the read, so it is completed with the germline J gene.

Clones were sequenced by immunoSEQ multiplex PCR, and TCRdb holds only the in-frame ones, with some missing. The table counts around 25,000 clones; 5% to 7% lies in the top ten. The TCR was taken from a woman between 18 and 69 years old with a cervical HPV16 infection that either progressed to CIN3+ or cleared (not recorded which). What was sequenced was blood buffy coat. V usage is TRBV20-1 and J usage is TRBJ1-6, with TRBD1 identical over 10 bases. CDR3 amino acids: CSARDPGQGTSPLHF. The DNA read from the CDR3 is TGCAGTGCTAGAGACCCGGGACAGGGGACTTCACCC.